Included here is one T cell receptor (beta chain) sequence, with context. The antigen remains unidentified. Looked up from germline, CDR1 is SGHTA and CDR2 is FQGTGA. The CDR3 spans 16 residues. V dropped 5 bases and J dropped 1 base, with 15 bases sitting between them. The record originates from a study of cytomegalovirus exposure and HLA in healthy donors. Findings and caveats of the study: The study found most TCR sequences rare, yet found some public TCRs in many donors. TCR beta chains numbering more than 150 were designated cytomegalovirus-associated.

The assay was immunoSEQ multiplex PCR, and TCRdb's table has in-frame clones only and misses some. The sample lists roughly 120,000 clones, 88% seen once, with about 6% in the top ten. This receptor was taken from a woman younger than 30 in good health and CMV-seropositive. The rearrangement uses TRBV7-3 and TRBJ2-1; D is possibly TRBD2 (5 bases). Sequencing was performed on PBMCs. CDR3 residues: CASSPSLARSYNEQFF. CDR3 DNA sequence: TGTGCCAGCAGCCCCAGTCTAGCCCGTTCCTACAATGAGCAGTTCTTC. The whole variable domain, filled in from reference TRBV7-3 and TRBJ2-1, reads GAGVSQTPSNKVTEKGKYVELRCDPISGHTALYWYRQSLGQGPEFLIYFQGTGAADDSGLPNDRFFAVRPEGSVSTLKIQRTERGDSAVYLCASSPSLARSYNEQFFGPGTRLTVL.